The present TCR beta chain was sequenced within a study of identical twins. Template switching added a universal primer binding site, and final cDNA carried unique molecular identifiers. Each CDR3 protein is one row after TCRdb ran MiXCR on the 5' RACE reads. The sample has 600,000 to 700,000 distinct CDR3 sequences; 21% are singletons. Study-wide results and caveats: Twins' surplus sharing was weaker for beta out-of-frame sequences. Twin-shared out-of-frame alpha sequences showed excess low generation probability. For zero-insertion analyses, partial confounding could come from invariant MAIT and iNKT cells.

V was trimmed by 2 bases and J by 5 bases, leaving 5 bases between them. Germline V CDR1 and CDR2: SGHRS, YFSETQ. CDR3 length: 11 amino acids. In this sample, this clonotype turned up many times. Antigen: not known. The sample also formed part of further work on T cells expressing NK-cell markers.

The specimen sequenced was PBMCs. The TCR was taken from a woman younger than 30 in good health. The chain is built from TRBV5-1 and TRBJ2-7; unclear D gene. CDR3 in amino acids: CASSFKDEQYF. The DNA for the CDR3 is TGCGCCAGCAGCTTCAAGGACGAGCAGTACTTC.